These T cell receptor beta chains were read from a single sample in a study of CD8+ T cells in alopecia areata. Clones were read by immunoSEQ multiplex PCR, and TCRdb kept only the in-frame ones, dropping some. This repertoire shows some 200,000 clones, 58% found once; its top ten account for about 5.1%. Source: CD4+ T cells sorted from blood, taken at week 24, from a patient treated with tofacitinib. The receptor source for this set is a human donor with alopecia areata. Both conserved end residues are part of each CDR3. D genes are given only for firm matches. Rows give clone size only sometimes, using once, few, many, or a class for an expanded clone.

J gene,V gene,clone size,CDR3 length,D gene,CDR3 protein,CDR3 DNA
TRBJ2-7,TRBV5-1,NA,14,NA,CASSLGQTSYEQYF,TGCGCCAGCAGCTTAGGACAGACAAGCTACGAGCAGTACTTC
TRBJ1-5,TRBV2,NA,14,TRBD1,CASNLQGYYQPQHF,TGTGCCAGCAATCTACAGGGGTATTATCAGCCCCAGCATTTT
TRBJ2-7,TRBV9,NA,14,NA,CASSVVGTSYEQYF,TGTGCCAGCAGCGTAGTGGGGACCTCCTACGAGCAGTACTTC
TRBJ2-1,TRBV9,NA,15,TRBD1,CASSKVTGYYNEQFF,TGTGCCAGCAGCAAAGTGACAGGGTATTACAATGAGCAGTTCTTC
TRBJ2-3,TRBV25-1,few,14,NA,CASSNSLRTDTQYF,TGTGCCAGCAGTAATAGCCTCCGCACAGATACGCAGTATTTT
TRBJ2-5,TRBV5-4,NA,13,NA,CASATPGAETQYF,TGTGCCAGCGCAACCCCAGGGGCGGAGACCCAGTACTTC
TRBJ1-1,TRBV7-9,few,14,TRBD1,CASSHQGARTEAFF,TGTGCCAGCAGCCATCAGGGGGCGAGGACTGAAGCTTTCTTT
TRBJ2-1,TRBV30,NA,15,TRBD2,CAWRREGLADNEQFF,TGTGCCTGGAGACGTGAGGGACTAGCGGACAATGAGCAGTTCTTC
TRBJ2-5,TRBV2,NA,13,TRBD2,CASRRDYEETQYF,TGTGCCAGCAGGAGGGACTATGAAGAGACCCAGTACTTC
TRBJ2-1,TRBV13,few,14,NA,CASSLAGVHNEQFF,TGTGCCAGCAGCTTAGCGGGAGTACACAATGAGCAGTTCTTC